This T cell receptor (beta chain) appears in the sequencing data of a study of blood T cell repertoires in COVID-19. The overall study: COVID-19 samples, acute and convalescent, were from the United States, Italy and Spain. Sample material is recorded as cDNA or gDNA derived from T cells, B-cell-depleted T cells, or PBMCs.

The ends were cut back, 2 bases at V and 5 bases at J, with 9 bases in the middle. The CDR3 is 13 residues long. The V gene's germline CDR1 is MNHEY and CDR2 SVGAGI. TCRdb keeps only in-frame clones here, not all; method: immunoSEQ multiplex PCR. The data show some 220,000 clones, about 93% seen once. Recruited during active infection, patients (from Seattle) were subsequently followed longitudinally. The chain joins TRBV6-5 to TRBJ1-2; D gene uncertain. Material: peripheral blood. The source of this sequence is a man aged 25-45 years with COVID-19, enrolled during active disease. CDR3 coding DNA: TGTGCCAGCAGTTACGCAAAGGAGTATGGCTACACCTTC. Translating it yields CASSYAKEYGYTF.